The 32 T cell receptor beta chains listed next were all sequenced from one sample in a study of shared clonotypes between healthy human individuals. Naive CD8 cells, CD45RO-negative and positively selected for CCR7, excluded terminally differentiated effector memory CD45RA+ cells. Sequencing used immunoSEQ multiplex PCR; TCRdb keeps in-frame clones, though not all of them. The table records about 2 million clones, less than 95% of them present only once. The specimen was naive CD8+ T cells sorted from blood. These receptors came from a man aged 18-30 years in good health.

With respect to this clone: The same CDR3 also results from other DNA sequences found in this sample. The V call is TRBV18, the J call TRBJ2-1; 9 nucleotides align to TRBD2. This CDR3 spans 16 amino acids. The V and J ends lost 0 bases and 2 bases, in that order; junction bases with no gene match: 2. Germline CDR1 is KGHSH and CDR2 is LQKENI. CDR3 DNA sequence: TGTGCCAGCTCACCACCGGGCGGGGGGGCCTACAATGAGCAGTTCTTC. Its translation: CASSPPGGGAYNEQFF. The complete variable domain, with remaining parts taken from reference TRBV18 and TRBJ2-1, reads NAGVMQNPRHLVRRRGQEARLRCSPMKGHSHVYWYRQLPEEGLKFMVYLQKENIIDESGMPKERFSAEFPKEGPSILRIQQVVRGDSAAYFCASSPPGGGAYNEQFFGPGTRLTVL.

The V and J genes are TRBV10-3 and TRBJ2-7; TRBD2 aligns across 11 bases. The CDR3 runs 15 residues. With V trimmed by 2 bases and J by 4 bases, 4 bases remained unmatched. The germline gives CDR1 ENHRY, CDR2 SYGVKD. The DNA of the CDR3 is TGTGCCATCAGTGAGGTAACTAGCGGGAGATACGAGCAGTACTTC. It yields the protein CAISEVTSGRYEQYF.

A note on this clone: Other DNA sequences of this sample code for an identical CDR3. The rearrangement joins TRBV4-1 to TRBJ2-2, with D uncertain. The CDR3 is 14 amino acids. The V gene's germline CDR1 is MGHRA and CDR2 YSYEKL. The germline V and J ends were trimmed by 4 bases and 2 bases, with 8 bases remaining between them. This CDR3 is CASSLRLNTGELFF. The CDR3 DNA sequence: TGCGCCAGCAGCCTCCGGCTTAACACCGGGGAGCTGTTTTTT.

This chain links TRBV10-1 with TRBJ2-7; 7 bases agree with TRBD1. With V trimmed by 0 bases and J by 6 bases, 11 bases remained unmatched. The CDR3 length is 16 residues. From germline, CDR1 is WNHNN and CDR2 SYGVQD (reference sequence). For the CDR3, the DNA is TGCGCCAGCAGTGAGTCGACAAGTTACAGGGGTGGCGAGCAGTACTTC. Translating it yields CASSESTSYRGGEQYF.

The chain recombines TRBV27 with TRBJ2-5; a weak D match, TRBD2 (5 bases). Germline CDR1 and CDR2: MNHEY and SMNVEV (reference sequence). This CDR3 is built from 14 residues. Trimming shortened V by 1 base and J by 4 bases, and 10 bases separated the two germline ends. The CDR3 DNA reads TGTGCCAGCAGTTTATTCCCTAGCCCAGAGACCCAGTACTTC. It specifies CASSLFPSPETQYF.

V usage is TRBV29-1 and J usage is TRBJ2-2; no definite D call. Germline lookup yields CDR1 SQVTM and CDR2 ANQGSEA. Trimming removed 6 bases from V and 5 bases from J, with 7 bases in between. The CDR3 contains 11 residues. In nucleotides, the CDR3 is TGCAGCGTGCAGGATACCGGGGAGCTGTTTTTT. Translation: CSVQDTGELFF.

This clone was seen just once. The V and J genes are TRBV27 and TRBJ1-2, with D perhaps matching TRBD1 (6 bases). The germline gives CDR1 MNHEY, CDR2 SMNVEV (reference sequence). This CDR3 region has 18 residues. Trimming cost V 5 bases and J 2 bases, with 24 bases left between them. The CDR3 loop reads CASSTTRREGVWNYGYTF. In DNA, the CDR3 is TGTGCCAGCAGTACCACCCGCAGGGAGGGGGTATGGAACTATGGCTACACCTTC.

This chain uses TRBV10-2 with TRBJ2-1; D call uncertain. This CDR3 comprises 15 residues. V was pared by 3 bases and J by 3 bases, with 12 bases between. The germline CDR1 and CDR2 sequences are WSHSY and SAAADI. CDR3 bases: TGCGCCAGCAGTGATCGAAGTTCAGGCTACAATGAGCAGTTCTTC. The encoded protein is CASSDRSSGYNEQFF.

In DNA form, the CDR3 reads TGTGCCAGCAGCTCTCCCGACAGGGAGGGCACTGAAGCTTTCTTT. Its translation: CASSSPDREGTEAFF. The chain is built from TRBV6-6 and TRBJ1-1; 7 positions agree with TRBD1. V was clipped by 6 bases and J by 4 bases; unmatched bases: 11. Germline CDR1 is MNHNY and CDR2 is SVGAGI (reference sequence). This CDR3 has 15 residues.

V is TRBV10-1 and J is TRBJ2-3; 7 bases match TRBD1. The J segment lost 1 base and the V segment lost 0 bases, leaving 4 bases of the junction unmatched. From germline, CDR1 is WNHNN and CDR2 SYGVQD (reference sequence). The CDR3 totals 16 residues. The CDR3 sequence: CASSESTGRGTDTQYF. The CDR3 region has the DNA TGCGCCAGCAGTGAGTCGACAGGGCGCGGCACAGATACGCAGTATTTT.

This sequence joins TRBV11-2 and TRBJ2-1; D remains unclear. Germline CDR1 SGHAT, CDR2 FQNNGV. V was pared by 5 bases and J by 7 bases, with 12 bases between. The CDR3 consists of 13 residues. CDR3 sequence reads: CASSGMRVNEQFF. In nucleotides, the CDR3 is TGTGCCAGCAGCGGTATGAGAGTGAATGAGCAGTTCTTC.

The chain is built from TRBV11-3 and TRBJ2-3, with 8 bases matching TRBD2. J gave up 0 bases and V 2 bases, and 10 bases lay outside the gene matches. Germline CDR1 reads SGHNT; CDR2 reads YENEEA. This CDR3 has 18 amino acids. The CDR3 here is CASSLRQEREISTDTQYF. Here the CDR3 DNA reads TGTGCCAGCAGCTTACGTCAGGAGCGGGAGATTAGCACAGATACGCAGTATTTT. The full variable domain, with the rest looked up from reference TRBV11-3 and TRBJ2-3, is EAGVVQSPRYKIIEKKQPVAFWCNPISGHNTLYWYLQNLGQGPELLIRYENEEAVDDSQLPKDRFSAERLKGVDSTLKIQPAELGDSAVYLCASSLRQEREISTDTQYFGPGTRLTVL.

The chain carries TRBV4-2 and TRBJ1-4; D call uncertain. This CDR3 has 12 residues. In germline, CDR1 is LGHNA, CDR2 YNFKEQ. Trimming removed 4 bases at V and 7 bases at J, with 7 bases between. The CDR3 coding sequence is TGTGCCAGCAGCCCATTAAGTGAAAAACTGTTTTTT. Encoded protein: CASSPLSEKLFF.

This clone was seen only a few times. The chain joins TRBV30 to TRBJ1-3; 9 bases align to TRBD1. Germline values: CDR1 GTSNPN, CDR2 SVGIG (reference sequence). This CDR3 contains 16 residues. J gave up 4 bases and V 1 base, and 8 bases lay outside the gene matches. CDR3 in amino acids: CAWSEGTGTFGNTIYF. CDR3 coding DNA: TGTGCCTGGAGTGAGGGGACAGGGACGTTCGGAAACACCATATATTTT.

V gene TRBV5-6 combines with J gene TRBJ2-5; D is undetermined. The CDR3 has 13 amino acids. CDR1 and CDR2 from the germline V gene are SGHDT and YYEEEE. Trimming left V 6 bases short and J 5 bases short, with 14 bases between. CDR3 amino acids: CASKLGLDETQYF. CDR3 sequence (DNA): TGTGCCAGCAAGCTTGGGTTAGATGAGACCCAGTACTTC.

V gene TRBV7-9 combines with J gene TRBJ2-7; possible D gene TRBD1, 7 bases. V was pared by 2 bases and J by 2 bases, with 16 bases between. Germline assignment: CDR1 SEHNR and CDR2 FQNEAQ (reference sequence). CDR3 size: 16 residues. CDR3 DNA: TGTGCCAGCAGCTTAATCGGGAGACAGGGTGCCTACGAGCAGTACTTC. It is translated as CASSLIGRQGAYEQYF.

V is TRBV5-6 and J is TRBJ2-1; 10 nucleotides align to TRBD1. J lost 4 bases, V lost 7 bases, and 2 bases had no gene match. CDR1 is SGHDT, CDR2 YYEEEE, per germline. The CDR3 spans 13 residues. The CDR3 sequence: CASGDRGYNEQFF. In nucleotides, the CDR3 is TGTGCCAGCGGGGACAGGGGTTACAATGAGCAGTTCTTC.

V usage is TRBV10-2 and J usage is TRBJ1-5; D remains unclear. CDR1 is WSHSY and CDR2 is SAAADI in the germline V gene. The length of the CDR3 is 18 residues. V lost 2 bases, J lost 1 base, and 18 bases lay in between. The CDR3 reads CASSENGIMGSSNQPQHF. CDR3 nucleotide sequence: TGCGCCAGCAGTGAGAATGGTATAATGGGATCAAGCAATCAGCCCCAGCATTTT.

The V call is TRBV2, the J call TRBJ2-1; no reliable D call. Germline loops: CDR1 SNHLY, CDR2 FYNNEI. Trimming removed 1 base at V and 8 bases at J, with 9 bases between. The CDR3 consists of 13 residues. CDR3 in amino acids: CASSEGHGYEQFF. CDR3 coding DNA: TGTGCCAGCAGTGAAGGTCATGGTTATGAGCAGTTCTTC.

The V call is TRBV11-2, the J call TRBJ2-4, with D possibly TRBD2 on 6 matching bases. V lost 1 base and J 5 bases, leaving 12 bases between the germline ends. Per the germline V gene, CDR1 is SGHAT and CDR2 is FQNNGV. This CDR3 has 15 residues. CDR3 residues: CASSLVPEGQNIQYF. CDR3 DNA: TGTGCCAGCAGCTTAGTTCCGGAGGGGCAAAACATTCAGTACTTC.

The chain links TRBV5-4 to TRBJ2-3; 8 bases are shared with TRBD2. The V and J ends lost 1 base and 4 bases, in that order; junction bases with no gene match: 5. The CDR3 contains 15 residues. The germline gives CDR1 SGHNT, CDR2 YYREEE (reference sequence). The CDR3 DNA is TGTGCCAGCAGCTTGACGGGGGGGCCCCCAGATACGCAGTATTTT. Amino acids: CASSLTGGPPDTQYF. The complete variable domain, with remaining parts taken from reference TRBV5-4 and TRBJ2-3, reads ETGVTQSPTHLIKTRGQQVTLRCSSQSGHNTVSWYQQALGQGPQFIFQYYREEENGRGNFPPRFSGLQFPNYSSELNVNALELDDSALYLCASSLTGGPPDTQYFGPGTRLTVL.

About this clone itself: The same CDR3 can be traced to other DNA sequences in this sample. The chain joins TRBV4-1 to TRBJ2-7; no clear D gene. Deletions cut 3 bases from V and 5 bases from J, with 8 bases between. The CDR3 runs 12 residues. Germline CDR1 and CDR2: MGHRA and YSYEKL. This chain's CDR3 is CASSHPGHEQYF. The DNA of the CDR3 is TGCGCCAGCAGCCATCCCGGGCACGAGCAGTACTTC.

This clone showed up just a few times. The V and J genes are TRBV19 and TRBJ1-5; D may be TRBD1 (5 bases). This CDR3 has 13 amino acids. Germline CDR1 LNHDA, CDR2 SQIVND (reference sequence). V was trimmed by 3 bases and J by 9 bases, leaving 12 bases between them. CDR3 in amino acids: CASSMGQGGPQHF. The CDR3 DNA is TGTGCCAGTAGTATGGGGCAGGGTGGGCCCCAGCATTTT.

Here the CDR3 reads CASSELRVSDGYTF. CDR3 DNA sequence: TGTGCCAGCAGTGAACTAAGGGTTTCGGATGGCTACACCTTC. The rearrangement links TRBV6-1 to TRBJ1-2; D gene uncertain. With 2 bases removed from V and 6 bases from J, the gap between germline ends came to 13 bases. Germline V gene sequence: CDR1 MNHNS, CDR2 SASEGT. The CDR3 is 14 amino acids.

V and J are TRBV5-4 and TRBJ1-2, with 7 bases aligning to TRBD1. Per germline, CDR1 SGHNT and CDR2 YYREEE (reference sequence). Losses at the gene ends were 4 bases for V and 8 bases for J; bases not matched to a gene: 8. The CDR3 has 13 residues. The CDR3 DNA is TGTGCCAGCAGCGTCACAGGGGCTGGGGGCTACACCTTC. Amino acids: CASSVTGAGGYTF. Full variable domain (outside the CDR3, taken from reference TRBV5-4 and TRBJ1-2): ETGVTQSPTHLIKTRGQQVTLRCSSQSGHNTVSWYQQALGQGPQFIFQYYREEENGRGNFPPRFSGLQFPNYSSELNVNALELDDSALYLCASSVTGAGGYTFGSGTRLTVV.

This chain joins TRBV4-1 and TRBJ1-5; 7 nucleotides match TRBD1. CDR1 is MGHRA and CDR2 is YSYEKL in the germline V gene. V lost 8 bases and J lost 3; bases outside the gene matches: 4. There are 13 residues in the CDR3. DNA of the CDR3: TGCGCCAGCCCAGGGGGTTTCAATCAGCCCCAGCATTTT. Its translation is CASPGGFNQPQHF.

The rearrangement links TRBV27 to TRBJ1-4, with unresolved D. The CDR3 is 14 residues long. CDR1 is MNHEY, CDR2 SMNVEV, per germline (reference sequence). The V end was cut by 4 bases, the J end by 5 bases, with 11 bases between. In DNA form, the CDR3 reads TGTGCCAGCAGTTCGGCGTTGGGGAATGAAAAACTGTTTTTT. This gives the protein CASSSALGNEKLFF.

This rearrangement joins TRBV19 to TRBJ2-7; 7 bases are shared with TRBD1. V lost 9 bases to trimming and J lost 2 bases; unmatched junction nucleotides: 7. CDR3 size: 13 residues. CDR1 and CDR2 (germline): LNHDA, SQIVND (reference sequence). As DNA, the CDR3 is TGTGCCAGCCAAGGGACAGCTACCTACGAGCAGTACTTC. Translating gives CASQGTATYEQYF.

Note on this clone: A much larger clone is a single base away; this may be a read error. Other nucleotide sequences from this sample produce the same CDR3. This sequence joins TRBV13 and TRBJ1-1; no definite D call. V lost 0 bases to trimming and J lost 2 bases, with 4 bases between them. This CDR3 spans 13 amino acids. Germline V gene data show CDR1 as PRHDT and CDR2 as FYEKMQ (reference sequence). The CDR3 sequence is CASSLGGNTEAFF. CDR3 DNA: TGTGCCAGCAGCTTAGGAGGAAACACTGAAGCTTTCTTT. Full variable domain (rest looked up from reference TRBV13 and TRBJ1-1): AAGVIQSPRHLIKEKRETATLKCYPIPRHDTVYWYQQGPGQDPQFLISFYEKMQSDKGSIPDRFSAQQFSDYHSELNMSSLELGDSALYFCASSLGGNTEAFFGQGTRLTVV.

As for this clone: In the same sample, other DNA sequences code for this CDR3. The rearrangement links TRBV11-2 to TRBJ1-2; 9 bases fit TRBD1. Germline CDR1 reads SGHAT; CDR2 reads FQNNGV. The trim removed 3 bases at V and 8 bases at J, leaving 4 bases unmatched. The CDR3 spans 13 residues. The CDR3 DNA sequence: TGTGCCAGCAGCTTGGGACAGGGATACGGCTACACCTTC. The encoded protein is CASSLGQGYGYTF. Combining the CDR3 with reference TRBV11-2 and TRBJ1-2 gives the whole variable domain EAGVAQSPRYKIIEKRQSVAFWCNPISGHATLYWYQQILGQGPKLLIQFQNNGVVDDSQLPKDRFSAERLKGVDSTLKIQPAKLEDSAVYLCASSLGQGYGYTFGSGTRLTVV.

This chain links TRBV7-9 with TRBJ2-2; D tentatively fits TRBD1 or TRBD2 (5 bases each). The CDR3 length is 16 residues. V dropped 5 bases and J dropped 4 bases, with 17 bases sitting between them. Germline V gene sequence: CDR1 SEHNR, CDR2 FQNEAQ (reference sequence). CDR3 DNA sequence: TGTGCCAGCAGCCCCCCTGAGGCAGGGAGCACCGGGGAGCTGTTTTTT. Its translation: CASSPPEAGSTGELFF.

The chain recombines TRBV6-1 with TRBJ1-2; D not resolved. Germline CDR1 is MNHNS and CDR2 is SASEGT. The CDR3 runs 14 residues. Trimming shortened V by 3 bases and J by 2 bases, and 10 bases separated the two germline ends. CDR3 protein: CASSDRPTNYGYTF. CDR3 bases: TGTGCCAGCAGTGATCGGCCAACGAACTATGGCTACACCTTC.